The rows below give T cell receptor beta chains drawn from one sample of a study of blood T cell repertoires in COVID-19. Profiled with immunoSEQ multiplex PCR; TCRdb holds only in-frame clones, not every one. Here the sample spans fewer than 400,000 clones, about 87% being singletons. Sequencing was performed on PBMCs or T cells enriched from blood (not recorded which). The receptors derive from a woman between 50 and 59 years old who had recovered from COVID-19. Each CDR3 is given with its conserved first and last residue. D genes are given only for firm matches. Clone sizes are given selectively: once, few, many, or a class where the clone is expanded.

TRBJ2-1,TRBV5-5,few,.,TGTGCCAGCAGCCCCAAGGACAGTCCTGAGCAGTTCTTC,CASSPKDSPEQFF
TRBJ2-5,TRBV4-2,.,TRBD1,TGTGCCAGCAGTCCGACAGGGGGCCGGGAGACCCAGTACTTC,CASSPTGGRETQYF
TRBJ2-1,TRBV7-8,.,TRBD2,TGTGCCAGCAGTCTAGCGGGGTACTCCTACAATGAGCAGTTCTTC,CASSLAGYSYNEQFF
TRBJ2-3,TRBV6-5,.,TRBD1,TGTGCCAGCAGAGGACTAACAGGGGGTGAGGATACGCAGTATTTT,CASRGLTGGEDTQYF
TRBJ1-6,TRBV11-3,.,TRBD1,TGTGCCAGCAGTCAGACCGGGACAGGGAATTCACCCCTCCACTTT,CASSQTGTGNSPLHF
TRBJ2-2,TRBV11-3,.,.,TGTGCCAGCAGTTTGGGAGAGGGAATGGGCGGGGAGCTGTTTTTT,CASSLGEGMGGELFF
TRBJ2-3,TRBV30,.,.,TGTGCCTGGAGTCCAGGGGCAGATACGCAGTATTTT,CAWSPGADTQYF
TRBJ2-1,TRBV27,few,TRBD1,TGTGCCAGCAGCTCGCCCCATGAAAGGGGGCACAATGAGCAGTTCTTC,CASSSPHERGHNEQFF
TRBJ2-7,TRBV27,.,.,TGTGCCAGCAGTCGCGGTTCCGAGCAGTACTTC,CASSRGSEQYF
TRBJ2-1,TRBV27,.,TRBD2,TGTGCCAGCAGTTCGAGACTAGCGGGGGGGCTAAATGAGCAGTTCTTC,CASSSRLAGGLNEQFF
TRBJ2-5,TRBV2,.,TRBD1,TGTGCCAGCGCACAGGGGGCTGAGACCCAGTACTTC,CASAQGAETQYF
TRBJ1-5,TRBV20-1,.,.,TGCAGTGCTAGTGATGGGGACAATTCCCATTTT,CSASDGDNSHF
TRBJ1-6,TRBV28,.,.,TGTGCCAGCAGTTCCAGGGGTGCTAATTCACCCCTCCACTTT,CASSSRGANSPLHF
TRBJ1-6,TRBV28,.,TRBD1,TGTGCCAGCGGGTGGACAGGGACGGGATCACCCCTCCACTTT,CASGWTGTGSPLHF
TRBJ1-1,TRBV7-3,.,.,TGTGCCAGCAGCTTGACAGTGAACACTGAAGCTTTCTTT,CASSLTVNTEAFF
TRBJ2-7,TRBV7-9,.,.,TGTGCCAGCAGCTTAGTACAGTCCTACGAGCAGTACTTC,CASSLVQSYEQYF
TRBJ2-7,TRBV7-2,.,TRBD2,TGTGCCAGCAGCTTTACGACGGGCGGGGGTGACGAGCAGTACTTC,CASSFTTGGGDEQYF
TRBJ2-5,TRBV27,.,.,TGTGCCAGCAGAAAGTCGAGTGGAGAGACCCAGTACTTC,CASRKSSGETQYF
TRBJ1-3,TRBV6-5,.,.,TGTGCCAGCAGTTACTCCGGGGGAAAGGCTGGAAACACCATATATTTT,CASSYSGGKAGNTIYF
TRBJ1-2,TRBV29-1,.,.,TGCAGCGTTATAACAGGATTTAACTATGGCTACACCTTC,CSVITGFNYGYTF
TRBJ2-3,TRBV28,.,.,TGTGCCAGCAGTTTGTCCGGGACTGGCCACACAGATACGCAGTATTTT,CASSLSGTGHTDTQYF
TRBJ2-5,TRBV7-9,.,.,TGTGCCAGCAGTTACCTTAGCCAGGGTTATCGAGAGACCCAGTACTTC,CASSYLSQGYRETQYF
TRBJ1-2,TRBV28,few,TRBD1,TGTGCCCTACTGGGACAGGGGGCTTCTGGCTACACCTTC,CALLGQGASGYTF
TRBJ1-2,TRBV27,few,.,TGTGCCAGCAGTTCCATCACAGGGACCTATGGCTACACCTTC,CASSSITGTYGYTF
TRBJ2-7,TRBV10-3,.,.,TGTGCCATCAGAAGCGACAGTTACGAGCAGTACTTC,CAIRSDSYEQYF
TRBJ1-1,TRBV6-5,.,.,TGTGCCAGCAGGGGTGAGGGTGAAGCTTTCTTT,CASRGEGEAFF
TRBJ1-6,TRBV27,.,.,TGTGCCAGCCGAATGGCAGGGGCGAATTCACCCCTCCACTTT,CASRMAGANSPLHF
TRBJ1-2,TRBV12-3/TRBV12-4,.,.,TGTGCCAGCAGCCCTGGGGCCGGTGGTGGCTACACCTTC,CASSPGAGGGYTF
TRBJ1-5,TRBV4-1,.,.,TGCGCCAGCAGCCAAGATGACAAGCTTAGCAATCAGCCCCAGCATTTT,CASSQDDKLSNQPQHF
TRBJ2-1,TRBV4-3,.,TRBD1,TGCGCCAGCAGCCAATCCCGGACAGGTTTGAATGAGCAGTTCTTC,CASSQSRTGLNEQFF
TRBJ2-1,TRBV11-1,.,TRBD2,TGTGCCAGCAGCCGGGCTAGCGGGGGCCACTACAATGAGCAGTTCTTC,CASSRASGGHYNEQFF
TRBJ1-2,TRBV2,few,.,TGTGCCAGCAGTACAACAGCATATGGCTACACCTTC,CASSTTAYGYTF
TRBJ1-5,TRBV29-1,.,TRBD1,TGCAGCGTTGGACAGGGGAACAATCAGCCCCAGCATTTT,CSVGQGNNQPQHF
TRBJ1-3,TRBV5-1,.,.,TGCGCCAGCAGCTATACCCCGATCGAGGGTGCGGGGGGAAACACCATATATTTT,CASSYTPIEGAGGNTIYF
TRBJ1-1,TRBV12-3/TRBV12-4,.,.,TGTGCCAGCAGATCGGTGGTCTCACCTGAAGCTTTCTTT,CASRSVVSPEAFF
TRBJ2-5,TRBV5-1,.,TRBD1,TGCGCCAGCAGCTCCCCAGGGGGAGAGACCCAGTACTTC,CASSSPGGETQYF
TRBJ2-4,TRBV4-1,.,.,TGCGCCAGCAGCCAAGCCCCTTTTCGGGAAACTTTAGCCAAAAACATTCAGTACTTC,CASSQAPFRETLAKNIQYF
TRBJ2-7,TRBV6-5,.,.,TGTGCCAGCAGTTACTCGGGGGCAGGGACCTACGAGCAGTACTTC,CASSYSGAGTYEQYF
TRBJ1-1,TRBV3-1/TRBV3-2,.,TRBD1,TGTGCCAGCAGCCAAGGAGGAGGGGGCAGCACTGAAGCTTTCTTT,CASSQGGGGSTEAFF
TRBJ2-7,TRBV19,few,.,TGTGCCAGTAGTAGTCGACAGCTTACCTACGAGCAGTACTTC,CASSSRQLTYEQYF
TRBJ1-1,TRBV7-2,.,.,TGTGCCAGCAGCTTTTCGGGGGGAGGGGAAGCTTTCTTT,CASSFSGGGEAFF
TRBJ1-2,TRBV7-2,.,.,TGTGCCAGCAGCTTAGTAACAGGGAGACCCTATGGCTACACCTTC,CASSLVTGRPYGYTF
TRBJ1-5,TRBV19,.,.,TGTGCCAGTAGTCCGATGTTTGCGGGGGCCCAGCCCCAGCATTTT,CASSPMFAGAQPQHF
TRBJ1-3,TRBV2,.,.,TGTGCCAGCAGTGATTTTATCAGCTCTGGAAACACCATATATTTT,CASSDFISSGNTIYF
TRBJ2-1,TRBV7-2,.,TRBD2,TGTGCCAGCAGATTGGCGGGGGGAGATGAGCAGTTCTTC,CASRLAGGDEQFF